A single sample is the source of the 20 T cell receptor beta chains below, sequenced in a study of blood T cell repertoires in COVID-19. Generated by immunoSEQ multiplex PCR, the TCRdb table keeps only in-frame clones and is missing some. This repertoire shows approximately 220,000 clones, about nine tenths found once; its top ten account for less than 4%. The sequenced material came from PBMCs or T cells enriched from blood (not recorded which). The receptors originated from a woman younger than 45 with acute COVID-19.

The chain carries TRBV7-9 and TRBJ1-3; 9 bases agree with TRBD1. This CDR3 is built from 15 residues. V shed 7 bases, J shed 3 bases, and the junction held 7 bases outside the gene matches. Germline loops: CDR1 SEHNR, CDR2 FQNEAQ (reference sequence). Written as DNA, the CDR3 is TGTGCCAGCACCGCTATGGACAGGGGTGGAAACACCATATATTTT. Protein sequence: CASTAMDRGGNTIYF.

The J gene is TRBJ2-1, the V gene TRBV27, with a weak D call TRBD1 (6 bases). CDR3 size: 11 residues. Germline lookup yields CDR1 MNHEY and CDR2 SMNVEV (reference sequence). The ends were cut back, 3 bases at V and 10 bases at J, with 7 bases in the middle. The CDR3 region is CASSFGQEQFF. For the CDR3, the DNA is TGTGCCAGCAGTTTCGGACAGGAGCAGTTCTTC.

This sequence joins TRBV13 and TRBJ2-7, with 9 bases aligning to TRBD1. The V and J ends lost 2 bases and 2 bases, in that order; junction bases with no gene match: 4. The CDR3 has 15 amino acids. The germline CDR1 and CDR2 sequences are PRHDT and FYEKMQ (reference sequence). The CDR3 sequence: CASSLKGQGPYEQYF. The CDR3 nucleotides read TGTGCCAGCAGCTTAAAGGGACAGGGTCCCTACGAGCAGTACTTC. Combining the CDR3 with reference TRBV13 and TRBJ2-7 gives the whole variable domain AAGVIQSPRHLIKEKRETATLKCYPIPRHDTVYWYQQGPGQDPQFLISFYEKMQSDKGSIPDRFSAQQFSDYHSELNMSSLELGDSALYFCASSLKGQGPYEQYFGPGTRLTVT.

This CDR3 reads CASSGSQGARNVLTF. DNA of the CDR3: TGCGCCAGCAGCGGATCCCAGGGGGCGCGGAACGTCCTGACTTTC. V and J are TRBV5-1 and TRBJ2-6; 8 positions match TRBD1. J was trimmed by 10 bases and V by 4 bases; bases with no gene match: 10. CDR1 and CDR2 from the germline V gene are SGHRS and YFSETQ. The CDR3 contains 15 residues.

The chain recombines TRBV3-1 (or the pseudogene TRBV3-2) with TRBJ1-1, with D uncertain. Trimming took 3 bases from V and 1 from J, leaving 12 bases between them. Germline loops: CDR1 LGHDT, CDR2 YNNKEL (reference sequence). This CDR3 has 15 amino acids. DNA of the CDR3: TGTGCCAGCAGCCACTTCAGTTCTGCGAACACTGAAGCTTTCTTT. Its translation: CASSHFSSANTEAFF.

The chain links TRBV2 to TRBJ2-1; 9 nucleotides agree with TRBD1. The junction had 8 bases not matched to a gene; V was cut back by 4 bases and J by 10 bases. The length of the CDR3 is 14 residues. The germline gives CDR1 SNHLY, CDR2 FYNNEI. The chain's CDR3 is CASSGGQGLSEQFF. DNA for the CDR3: TGTGCCAGCAGTGGCGGACAGGGGTTGTCGGAGCAGTTCTTC.

The V and J genes are TRBV12-5 and TRBJ2-7; TRBD1 matches at 10 bases. Per germline, CDR1 LGHNT and CDR2 FRNRAP. The J segment lost 6 bases and the V segment lost 1 base, leaving 6 bases of the junction unmatched. The CDR3 spans 15 residues. CDR3 in amino acids: CASGLADRGIIEQYF. DNA of the CDR3: TGTGCTAGTGGTTTGGCGGACAGGGGGATAATCGAGCAGTACTTC.

V is TRBV25-1 and J is TRBJ1-1, with a weak D call TRBD1 (5 bases). Germline V gene data show CDR1 as MGHDK and CDR2 as SYGVNS. The CDR3 consists of 13 residues. V lost 4 bases, J lost 6 bases, and 12 bases lay in between. The CDR3 nucleotides are TGTGCCAGCAGTGCCCTGGGGGGATCTGAAGCTTTCTTT. The encoded protein is CASSALGGSEAFF.

The chain uses TRBV12-3 or TRBV12-4 and TRBJ1-1, with D possibly matching TRBD1 (5 bases). This CDR3 is 13 amino acids long. V shed 6 bases and J shed 6 bases, with 14 bases lying between them. As DNA, the CDR3 is TGTGCCAGCAGCCGGGGGGGGATGGCTGAAGCTTTCTTT. Protein: CASSRGGMAEAFF.

This chain joins TRBV27 and TRBJ2-7; 8 nucleotides line up with TRBD1. The germline CDR1 and CDR2 sequences are MNHEY and SMNVEV (reference sequence). The junction had 11 bases not matched to a gene; V was cut back by 5 bases and J by 5 bases. The CDR3 is 15 amino acids. CDR3 bases: TGTGCCAGCAGTCCATTCTGGTCAGGGGGCAACGAGCAGTACTTC. Its protein product is CASSPFWSGGNEQYF.

This sequence joins TRBV19 and TRBJ1-2; 7 nucleotides line up with TRBD1. Germline values: CDR1 LNHDA, CDR2 SQIVND (reference sequence). The CDR3 is 14 amino acids. With V trimmed by 8 bases and J by 4 bases, 10 bases remained unmatched. The CDR3 coding sequence is TGTGCCAGTTCTACTGGACAGGACATCTATGGCTACACCTTC. It encodes CASSTGQDIYGYTF.

V and J are TRBV15 and TRBJ1-6; 8 nucleotides agree with TRBD1. Losses at the gene ends were 4 bases for V and 1 base for J; bases not matched to a gene: 12. This CDR3 contains 19 residues. CDR1 and CDR2 (germline): LNHNV, YYDKDF (reference sequence). CDR3 in amino acids: CATSITDRGAASYNSPLHF. DNA for the CDR3: TGTGCCACCAGCATTACCGACAGGGGAGCAGCGTCCTATAATTCACCCCTCCACTTT.

The gene calls are TRBV9 and TRBJ2-1, with D possibly being TRBD2 (5 bases). V was pared by 0 bases and J by 9 bases, with 10 bases between. This CDR3 contains 13 residues. Looked up from germline, CDR1 is SGDLS and CDR2 is YYNGEE. The chain's CDR3 is CASSVVTGGEQFF. CDR3 sequence (DNA): TGTGCCAGCAGCGTAGTGACCGGAGGTGAGCAGTTCTTC.

The J gene is TRBJ1-1, the V gene TRBV24-1; the match to TRBD1 covers 10 bases. CDR1 and CDR2 from the germline V gene are KGHDR and SFDVKD. The junction had 9 bases not matched to a gene; V was cut back by 9 bases and J by 6 bases. This CDR3 comprises 14 residues. The CDR3: CATSGTGVDAEAFF. The CDR3 DNA follows: TGTGCCACCTCTGGGACAGGGGTGGATGCTGAAGCTTTCTTT.

The chain recombines TRBV2 with TRBJ1-6, with a possible D match to TRBD1 (6 bases). The length of the CDR3 is 15 residues. Germline lookup yields CDR1 SNHLY and CDR2 FYNNEI. V shed 4 bases and J shed 6 bases, with 13 bases lying between them. CDR3 in DNA: TGTGCCAGCAGTGTAACGACAGGACTTAATTCACCCCTCCACTTT. Translation gives CASSVTTGLNSPLHF.

This sequence joins TRBV28 and TRBJ2-5; D is possibly TRBD1 (6 bases). The germline V gene has CDR1 MDHEN and CDR2 SYDVKM. The length of the CDR3 is 16 residues. Trimming took 3 bases from V and 3 from J, leaving 17 bases between them. The CDR3 nucleotides read TGTGCCAGCAGTTTGCTGACAGGTCTATTTGAAGAGACCCAGTACTTC. This gives the protein CASSLLTGLFEETQYF.

The genes are TRBV19 and TRBJ2-7; D is perhaps TRBD2 (6 bases). V was clipped by 3 bases and J by 4 bases, with 13 bases between them. From germline, CDR1 is LNHDA and CDR2 SQIVND (reference sequence). The CDR3 has 14 residues. The CDR3 region is CASSIHQRGYEQYF. In DNA, the CDR3 is TGTGCCAGTAGTATTCATCAACGGGGGTACGAGCAGTACTTC.

The rearrangement joins TRBV7-3 to TRBJ1-2, with TRBD1 as a possible D gene (6 bases). This CDR3 contains 16 residues. The germline V and J ends were trimmed by 1 base and 4 bases, with 16 bases remaining between them. Germline assignment: CDR1 SGHTA and CDR2 FQGTGA. The CDR3 DNA is TGTGCCAGCAGCTTAAGCCCCAGGGGCCGGGGCTATGGCTACACCTTC. Protein product: CASSLSPRGRGYGYTF.

This chain's CDR3 is CAGSGTGLTDTQYF. In nucleotides, the CDR3 is TGTGCCGGATCCGGGACAGGGTTAACGGATACGCAGTATTTT. The chain joins TRBV28 to TRBJ2-3; 9 nucleotides line up with TRBD1. V dropped 11 bases and J dropped 6; count of bases not matched to a gene: 12. The CDR3 runs to 14 residues. In germline, CDR1 is MDHEN, CDR2 SYDVKM.

The chain links TRBV7-8 to TRBJ1-5, with D perhaps TRBD1 (5 bases). The germline V gene has CDR1 SGHVS and CDR2 FQNEAQ. The V and J ends lost 1 base and 3 bases respectively, with 10 bases between them. This CDR3 comprises 15 residues. The CDR3 loop is CASSLEAGFNQPQHF. The CDR3 DNA reads as TGTGCCAGCAGCTTAGAGGCAGGGTTCAATCAGCCCCAGCATTTT.